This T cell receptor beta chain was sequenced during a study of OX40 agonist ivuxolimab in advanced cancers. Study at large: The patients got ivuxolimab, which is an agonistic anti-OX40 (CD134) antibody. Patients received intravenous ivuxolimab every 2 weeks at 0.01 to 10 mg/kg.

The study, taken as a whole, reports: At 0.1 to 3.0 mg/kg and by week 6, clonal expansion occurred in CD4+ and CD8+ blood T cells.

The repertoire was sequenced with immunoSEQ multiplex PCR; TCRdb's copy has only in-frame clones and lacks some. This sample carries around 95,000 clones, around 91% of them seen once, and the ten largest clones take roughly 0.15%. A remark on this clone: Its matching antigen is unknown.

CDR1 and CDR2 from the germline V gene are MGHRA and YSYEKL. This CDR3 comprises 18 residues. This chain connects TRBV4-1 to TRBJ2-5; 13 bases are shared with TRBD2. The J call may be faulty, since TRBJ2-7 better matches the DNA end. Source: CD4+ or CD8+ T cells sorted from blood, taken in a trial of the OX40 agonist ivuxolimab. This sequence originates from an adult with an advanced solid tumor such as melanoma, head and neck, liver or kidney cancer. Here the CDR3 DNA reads TGCGCCAGCAGCGTCCTCCACACTAGCGGGAGGGCCGGGTACGAGCAGTACTTC. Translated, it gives CASSVLHTSGRAGYEQYF.